A selection of T cell receptor beta chains follows, all from one sample in a study of blood T cells in healthy people across ages. One entry per CDR3 protein results from TCRdb running MiXCR on the 5' RACE reads. The sample contains about 1.6 million distinct CDR3 sequences, roughly 32% of which appear only once. Material for sequencing was blood. The receptor source for this set is a woman younger than 45 in good health. The CDR3 runs from the conserved cysteine through the conserved F or W. A D gene is named only where the DNA matches it firmly. Clone size, where shown, is once, few, many, or a class for clones that have expanded.

J gene	clone size	D gene	V gene	CDR3 protein	CDR3 DNA
TRBJ2-4	few	-	TRBV20-1	CSARGAHQWNIQYF	TGCAGTGCTAGAGGGGCACACCAATGGAACATTCAGTACTTC
TRBJ1-2	once	-	TRBV4-1	CASSQVIRAYYDYTF	TGCGCCAGCAGCCAAGTTATTAGAGCTTACTATGACTACACCTTC
TRBJ1-2	-	-	TRBV18	CASSPGLGNYGYTF	TGTGCCAGCTCACCAGGGCTCGGCAACTATGGCTACACCTTC
TRBJ2-6	few	TRBD1	TRBV11-1	CASRRTGVGANVLTF	TGTGCCAGCAGGCGGACAGGGGTCGGGGCCAACGTCCTGACTTTC
TRBJ1-1	-	-	TRBV29-1	CSVNRDYNTEAFF	TGCAGCGTAAACCGGGACTACAACACTGAAGCTTTCTTT
TRBJ1-1	few	TRBD1	TRBV20-1	CSASLPGQDTEAFF	TGCAGTGCTAGTCTGCCGGGACAGGACACTGAAGCTTTCTTT
TRBJ1-1	-	-	TRBV7-2	CTSSLVTYGDMNTEAFF	TGTACCAGCAGCTTAGTCACTTATGGGGACATGAACACTGAAGCTTTCTTT
TRBJ1-2	-	-	TRBV7-9	CASSRPRGRRGEGGYTF	TGTGCCAGCAGCCGACCCAGGGGCCGACGGGGAGAAGGTGGCTACACCTTC
TRBJ1-2	-	-	TRBV4-1	CASSQGSIALNYGYTF	TGCGCCAGCAGCCAAGGGTCGATTGCTCTTAACTATGGCTACACCTTC
TRBJ2-1	few	-	TRBV6-1	CASSERGAFNEQFF	TGTGCCAGCAGTGAAAGGGGGGCCTTCAATGAGCAGTTCTTC
TRBJ2-3	few	TRBD1	TRBV7-8	CASGGDGTGESTDTQYF	TGTGCCAGCGGAGGGGATGGGACAGGGGAGAGCACAGATACGCAGTATTTT
TRBJ2-5	few	TRBD2	TRBV5-1	CASSLGLAGGLKETQYF	TGCGCCAGCAGCTTGGGACTAGCGGGGGGACTAAAAGAGACCCAGTACTTC
TRBJ1-2	many	-	TRBV29-1	CSVERGGYTF	TGCAGCGTTGAACGCGGCGGCTACACCTTC
TRBJ2-1	few	TRBD2	TRBV7-2	CASSSDGLAGVNEQFF	TGTGCCAGCAGCTCAGACGGACTAGCGGGGGTCAATGAGCAGTTCTTC
TRBJ2-1	-	TRBD2	TRBV6-2/TRBV6-3	CASSYPEAGENNEQFF	TGTGCCAGCAGTTACCCCGAGGCGGGGGAAAACAATGAGCAGTTCTTC
TRBJ1-5	few	-	TRBV6-6	CASSSKGQPQHF	TGTGCCAGCAGTTCCAAGGGGCAGCCCCAGCATTTT
TRBJ2-5	-	-	TRBV7-2	CASRSRGGETQYF	TGTGCCAGCCGATCCAGAGGAGGGGAGACCCAGTACTTC
TRBJ2-2	few	TRBD2	TRBV7-2	CASSLVGLAGGPGTGELFF	TGTGCCAGCAGCTTAGTAGGACTAGCGGGGGGGCCAGGTACCGGGGAGCTGTTTTTT
TRBJ2-1	once	-	TRBV5-1	CASSLGPNLGNEQFF	TGCGCCAGCAGCTTGGGGCCTAACTTAGGGAATGAGCAGTTCTTC
TRBJ1-2	few	TRBD1	TRBV7-3	CASSSQPWTGRDGYTF	TGTGCCAGCAGCTCCCAACCCTGGACAGGGAGAGATGGCTACACCTTC
TRBJ1-2	-	-	TRBV7-9	CASRLGAGDGYTF	TGTGCCAGCAGACTAGGGGCAGGGGACGGCTACACCTTC
TRBJ2-1	-	-	TRBV6-1	CASSWTPLGDEQFF	TGTGCCAGCAGTTGGACTCCGCTGGGCGATGAGCAGTTCTTC
TRBJ1-1	-	-	TRBV9	CASSVDPLLEAFF	TGTGCCAGCAGCGTCGACCCACTCCTTGAAGCTTTCTTT
TRBJ1-4	-	-	TRBV21-1	CASSKFPGTGEKLFF	TGTGCCAGCAGCAAATTCCCCGGGACAGGTGAAAAACTGTTTTTT
TRBJ1-2	few	TRBD1	TRBV3-1	CASSQGMRQGPDYGYTF	TGTGCCAGCAGCCAAGGAATGCGACAGGGGCCAGACTATGGCTACACCTTC
TRBJ2-7	-	-	TRBV3-1	CASSSIPPRGAVEQYF	TGTGCCAGCAGCTCTATACCCCCCCGGGGGGCGGTAGAGCAGTACTTC
TRBJ2-3	few	TRBD2	TRBV3-1	CASSRVTGGPTDTQYF	TGTGCCAGCAGCCGTGTTACGGGGGGGCCCACAGATACGCAGTATTTT
TRBJ1-2	-	TRBD1	TRBV9	CASSLEDRGGYGYTF	TGTGCCAGCAGCTTAGAGGACAGGGGGGGATATGGCTACACCTTC
TRBJ2-1	-	-	TRBV20-1	CNAEGKIGGSDEQFF	TGCAATGCTGAAGGGAAGATAGGAGGGTCCGATGAGCAGTTCTTC
TRBJ2-4	-	TRBD2	TRBV7-8	CASSLFAGGADIQYF	TGTGCCAGCAGCTTGTTTGCGGGAGGGGCAGACATTCAGTACTTC
TRBJ2-7	few	TRBD1	TRBV12-3/TRBV12-4	CASSSSGGGHEQYF	TGTGCCAGCAGTTCGTCAGGGGGCGGGCACGAGCAGTACTTC